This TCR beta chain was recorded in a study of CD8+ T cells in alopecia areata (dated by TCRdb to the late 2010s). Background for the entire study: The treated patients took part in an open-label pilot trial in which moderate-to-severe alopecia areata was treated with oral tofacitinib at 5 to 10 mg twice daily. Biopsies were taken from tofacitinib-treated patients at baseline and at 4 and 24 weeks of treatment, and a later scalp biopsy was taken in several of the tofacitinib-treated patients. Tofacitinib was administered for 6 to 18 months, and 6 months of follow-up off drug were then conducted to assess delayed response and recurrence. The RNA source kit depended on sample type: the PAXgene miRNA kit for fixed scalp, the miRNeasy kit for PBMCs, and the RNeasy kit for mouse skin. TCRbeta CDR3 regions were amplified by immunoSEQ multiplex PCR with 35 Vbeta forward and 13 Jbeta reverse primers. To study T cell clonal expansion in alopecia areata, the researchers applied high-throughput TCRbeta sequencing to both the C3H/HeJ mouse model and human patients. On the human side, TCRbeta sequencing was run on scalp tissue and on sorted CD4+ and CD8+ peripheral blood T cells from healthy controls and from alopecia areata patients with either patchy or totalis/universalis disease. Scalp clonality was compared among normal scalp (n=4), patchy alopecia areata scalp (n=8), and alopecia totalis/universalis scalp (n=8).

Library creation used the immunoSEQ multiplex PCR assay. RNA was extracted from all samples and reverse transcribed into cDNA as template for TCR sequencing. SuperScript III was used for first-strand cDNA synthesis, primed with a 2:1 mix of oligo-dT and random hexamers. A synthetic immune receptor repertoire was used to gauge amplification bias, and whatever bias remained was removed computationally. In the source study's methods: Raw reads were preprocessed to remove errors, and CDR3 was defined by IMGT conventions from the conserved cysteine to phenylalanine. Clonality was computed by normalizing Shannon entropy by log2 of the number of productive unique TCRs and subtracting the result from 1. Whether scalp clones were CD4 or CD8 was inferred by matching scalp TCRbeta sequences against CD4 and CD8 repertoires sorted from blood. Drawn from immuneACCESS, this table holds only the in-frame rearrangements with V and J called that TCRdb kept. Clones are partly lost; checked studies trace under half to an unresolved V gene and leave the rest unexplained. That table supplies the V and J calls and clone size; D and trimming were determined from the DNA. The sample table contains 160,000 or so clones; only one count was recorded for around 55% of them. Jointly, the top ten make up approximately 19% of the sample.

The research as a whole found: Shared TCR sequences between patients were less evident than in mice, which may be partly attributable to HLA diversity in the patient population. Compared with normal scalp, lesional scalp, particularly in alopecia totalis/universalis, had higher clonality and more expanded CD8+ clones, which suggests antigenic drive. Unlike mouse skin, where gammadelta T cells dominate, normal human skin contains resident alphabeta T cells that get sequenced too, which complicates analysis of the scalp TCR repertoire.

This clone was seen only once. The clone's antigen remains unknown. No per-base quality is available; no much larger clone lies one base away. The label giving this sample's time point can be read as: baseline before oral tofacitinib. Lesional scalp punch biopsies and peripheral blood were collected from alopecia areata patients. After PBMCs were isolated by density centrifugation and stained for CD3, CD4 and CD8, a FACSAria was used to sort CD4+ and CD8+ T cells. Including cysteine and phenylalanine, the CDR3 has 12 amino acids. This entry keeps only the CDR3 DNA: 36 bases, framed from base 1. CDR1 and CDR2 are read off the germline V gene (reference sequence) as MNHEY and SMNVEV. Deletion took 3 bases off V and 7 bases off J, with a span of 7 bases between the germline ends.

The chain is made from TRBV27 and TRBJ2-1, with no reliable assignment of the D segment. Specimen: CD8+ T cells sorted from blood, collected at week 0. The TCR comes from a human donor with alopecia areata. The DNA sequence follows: TGTGCCAGCAGTTTTGGGCCAAATGAGCAGTTCTTC. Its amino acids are CASSFGPNEQFF.